These T cell receptor beta chains were read from a single sample in a study of cytomegalovirus exposure and HLA in healthy donors. Assay: immunoSEQ multiplex PCR; the TCRdb copy retains only in-frame clones and omits some. This sample has 150,000 to 200,000 clones; around 81% occur once, and the top ten carry around 2.2%. Material: PBMCs. These receptor sequences come from a woman in her twenties or thirties in good health and CMV-seronegative. CDR3s include the opening cysteine and the closing phenylalanine or tryptophan. The D gene is left open where the match is weak. Size is omitted from some rows. Given values are once, few, many or a class for expanded clones.

V gene,J gene,D gene,clone size,CDR3 protein,CDR3 DNA
TRBV6-5,TRBJ2-7,NA,NA,CASSLTSSHEQYF,TGTGCCAGCAGTCTGACTAGTTCCCACGAGCAGTACTTC
TRBV5-4,TRBJ1-4,NA,NA,CASSSSPWRGGNEKLFF,TGTGCCAGCAGCTCCTCACCGTGGCGGGGGGGTAATGAAAAACTGTTTTTT
TRBV5-1,TRBJ2-1,TRBD2,NA,CASSFSLTGTSSYNEQFF,TGCGCCAGCAGCTTTTCTCTTACCGGGACTAGCAGCTACAATGAGCAGTTCTTC
TRBV10-3,TRBJ2-7,NA,NA,CAIRADSSYEQYF,TGTGCCATCAGGGCGGACAGTTCCTACGAGCAGTACTTC
TRBV5-6,TRBJ2-4,TRBD1,NA,CASSLEGSGGLNIQYF,TGTGCCAGCAGCTTGGAGGGGTCAGGGGGCTTGAACATTCAGTACTTC
TRBV7-2,TRBJ2-7,NA,NA,CASSLARDTYEQYF,TGTGCCAGCAGCTTAGCCAGGGACACCTACGAGCAGTACTTC
TRBV19,TRBJ2-7,TRBD2,once,CASSVSSGSISYEQYF,TGTGCCAGTAGTGTATCTAGCGGGAGTATCTCCTACGAGCAGTACTTC
TRBV4-1,TRBJ2-7,NA,once,CASSQDRGAGFSYEQYF,TGCGCCAGCAGCCAAGATCGCGGCGCGGGGTTCAGCTACGAGCAGTACTTC
TRBV18,TRBJ1-6,NA,NA,CASSPGQDGGPLHF,TGTGCCAGCTCACCTGGCCAGGATGGGGGCCCCCTCCACTTT
TRBV27,TRBJ1-6,NA,NA,CASSYESSPNSPLHF,TGTGCCAGCAGTTACGAGTCCTCACCGAATTCACCCCTCCACTTT
TRBV28,TRBJ1-1,NA,NA,CASSSYSNTEAFF,TGTGCCAGCAGTTCCTACAGCAACACTGAAGCTTTCTTT
TRBV9,TRBJ2-1,NA,NA,CASSVRGGAYNEQFF,TGTGCCAGCAGCGTAAGGGGGGGAGCCTACAATGAGCAGTTCTTC
TRBV29-1,TRBJ2-7,NA,NA,CSVVLAERSYEQYF,TGCAGCGTTGTTTTAGCGGAACGCTCCTACGAGCAGTACTTC
TRBV30,TRBJ2-2,TRBD2,once,CAWSLTRTSGEGSNTGELFF,TGTGCCTGGAGTTTAACACGGACTAGCGGAGAAGGGTCGAACACCGGGGAGCTGTTTTTT
TRBV27,TRBJ1-2,NA,NA,CASSREGYGYTF,TGTGCCAGCAGTCGGGAGGGCTATGGCTACACCTTC
TRBV28,TRBJ2-3,TRBD2,few,CASSYITSGTDTQYF,TGTGCCAGCAGTTATATAACTAGCGGAACAGATACGCAGTATTTT
TRBV7-2,TRBJ2-7,NA,few,CASSSASSYEQYF,TGTGCCAGCAGCTCCGCCAGCTCCTACGAGCAGTACTTC
TRBV4-1,TRBJ2-1,TRBD2,NA,CASSQAPGLAGRHEQFF,TGCGCCAGCAGCCAGGCCCCGGGACTAGCGGGGAGGCATGAGCAGTTCTTC
TRBV2,TRBJ2-3,TRBD2,NA,CASSPGRGTDTQYF,TGTGCCAGCAGCCCCGGGAGGGGCACAGATACGCAGTATTTT
TRBV28,TRBJ2-7,TRBD1,NA,CASSLTGPASLEQYF,TGTGCCAGCAGTTTGACAGGGCCGGCATCCCTCGAGCAGTACTTC
TRBV6-5,TRBJ1-1,NA,NA,CASSSNAMNTEAFF,TGTGCCAGCAGTTCAAATGCGATGAACACTGAAGCTTTCTTT
TRBV7-9,TRBJ1-6,NA,NA,CSSSLGPNSPLHF,TGTTCCAGCAGCTTAGGGCCTAATTCACCCCTCCACTTT
TRBV4-1,TRBJ1-4,TRBD1,NA,CASSVPGQGREKLFF,TGCGCCAGCAGCGTACCGGGACAGGGACGGGAAAAACTGTTTTTT